Listed below are T cell receptor beta chains from one sample, sequenced in a study of control samples from healthy donors and cancer patients. TCRdb's table, derived via immunoSEQ multiplex PCR, lists solely in-frame clones and lacks some. The data show 50,000 to 55,000 clones, around 90% seen once. Sequenced: PBMCs. All receptors derive from a man aged 40-49 years with colorectal cancer. Each CDR3 is given with its conserved first and last residue. A D gene is named only where the DNA matches it firmly. Clone size appears in some rows only: once, few, many, or a class for an expanded clone.

d_call	clone_size	v_call	j_call	cdr3_length	cdr3_nt	cdr3_aa
.	few	TRBV6-5	TRBJ2-7	13	TGTGCCAGCACAGGCAGACACTCCTACGAGCAGTACTTC	CASTGRHSYEQYF
.	.	TRBV7-6	TRBJ2-2	15	TGTGCCAGCAGCTTAGCAGCACAGGGAGGATCGGAGCTGTTTTTT	CASSLAAQGGSELFF
TRBD1	.	TRBV5-6	TRBJ2-1	14	TGTGCCAGCAGCTTACAGGGGACAACCAATGAGCAGTTCTTC	CASSLQGTTNEQFF
.	.	TRBV18	TRBJ2-7	17	TGTGCCAGCTCACCGACCCGAGCGGGCAGAGTTAACTACGAGCAGTACTTC	CASSPTRAGRVNYEQYF
.	.	TRBV5-1	TRBJ2-7	11	TGCGCCAGCAGCTCCCAAGGGGAGCAGTACTTC	CASSSQGEQYF
.	.	TRBV15	TRBJ2-7	14	TGTGCCACCAGCAGCCGGGACCGATCCTACGAGCAGTACTTC	CATSSRDRSYEQYF
TRBD2	.	TRBV15	TRBJ2-7	15	TGTGCCACCAGCAGAGATCGGACTAGCGGCTACGAGCAGTACTTC	CATSRDRTSGYEQYF
.	.	TRBV6-1	TRBJ1-5	18	TGTGCCAGCAGTGACCCTCTGGGGGCCGCAGGAAGATATCAGCCCCAGCATTTT	CASSDPLGAAGRYQPQHF
TRBD1	.	TRBV4-1	TRBJ1-3	15	TGCGCCAGCGCCCAAACTCGGGACAGTGGAAACACCATATATTTT	CASAQTRDSGNTIYF
.	.	TRBV3-1/TRBV3-2	TRBJ1-5	15	TGTGCCAGCAGCCAATCGGGGGGCGCCCGGCAGCCCCAGCATTTT	CASSQSGGARQPQHF
TRBD1	once	TRBV27	TRBJ1-2	14	TGTGCCAGCAGGCGAACAGGGGATGACTATGGCTACACCTTC	CASRRTGDDYGYTF
TRBD1	once	TRBV6-5	TRBJ1-6	14	TGTGCCAGCAGGACAGGGATTGCTGATTCACCCCTCCACTTT	CASRTGIADSPLHF
.	.	TRBV5-1	TRBJ1-1	15	TGCGCCAGCAGCTTGGCCGGACAGCTGAACACTGAAGCTTTCTTT	CASSLAGQLNTEAFF
TRBD2	.	TRBV18	TRBJ2-7	16	TGTGCCAGCTCACCTGGAAGGAGCGGGGGTGTCTACGAGCAGTACTTC	CASSPGRSGGVYEQYF
TRBD1	.	TRBV19	TRBJ2-2	15	TGTGCCAGTAGTCCCTCGGGGACAGTGACCGGGGAGCTGTTTTTT	CASSPSGTVTGELFF
TRBD1	.	TRBV6-5	TRBJ1-5	15	TGTGCCAGCAGACCCGGGACAGGGGTCGGTCAGCCCCAGCATTTT	CASRPGTGVGQPQHF